The 10 T cell receptor beta chains below come from one sample, sequenced in a study of T cell responses to AZD1222 COVID-19 vaccine. This table comes from immunoSEQ multiplex PCR, and its TCRdb copy is limited to in-frame clones, with some not included. The sample yields 110,000 to 150,000 clones, approximately 89% seen once. Sequencing used peripheral blood, obtained on day 0 of AZD1222 vaccination. These TCRs come from an adult in good health.

The chain links TRBV20-1 to TRBJ2-3; D perhaps matches TRBD1 (6 bases). The V gene's germline CDR1 is DFQATT and CDR2 SNEGSKA (reference sequence). The CDR3 contains 11 residues. CDR3 protein: CSAGVADTQYF. CDR3 sequence (DNA): TGCAGCGCAGGGGTAGCAGATACGCAGTATTTT.

The chain combines TRBV27 with TRBJ2-1; D is unclear. CDR1 MNHEY and CDR2 SMNVEV come from the germline V gene (reference sequence). This CDR3 contains 11 residues. V lost 2 bases and J 5 bases, leaving 1 base between the germline ends. The CDR3 DNA sequence: TGTGCCAGCAGTTTAAACAATGAGCAGTTCTTC. It translates to CASSLNNEQFF.

The CDR3 here is CAWSGDSYNSPLHF. The CDR3 region has the DNA TGTGCCTGGAGTGGGGACAGCTATAATTCACCCCTCCACTTT. The chain is built from TRBV30 and TRBJ1-6; TRBD1 matches at 7 bases. Germline V lookup: CDR1 GTSNPN, CDR2 SVGIG (reference sequence). Trimming removed 1 base from V and 3 bases from J; junction bases left unmatched: 0. This CDR3 has 14 residues.

The rearrangement uses TRBV6-5 and TRBJ1-4; the D is unclear. Germline loops: CDR1 MNHEY, CDR2 SVGAGI. V lost 7 bases to trimming and J lost 8 bases, with 17 bases between them. There are 14 residues in the CDR3. CDR3 residues: CASTSWVSREKLFF. In DNA form, the CDR3 reads TGTGCCAGCACGTCTTGGGTGTCCAGGGAAAAACTGTTTTTT.

CDR3 nucleotides: TGTGCCAGCAGCTCCCGGACACTAGGACGGACCCAGTACTTC. The encoded protein is CASSSRTLGRTQYF. The rearrangement uses TRBV7-8 and TRBJ2-5, with D perhaps TRBD1 or TRBD2 (5 bases each). V lost 4 bases and J 7 bases, leaving 16 bases between the germline ends. The CDR3 covers 14 residues. Germline CDR1 is SGHVS and CDR2 is FQNEAQ.

This clone was seen only once. The chain carries TRBV9 and TRBJ2-5; 8 bases line up with TRBD2. Trimming removed 0 bases from V and 5 bases from J; junction bases left unmatched: 6. The CDR3 has 15 amino acids. Per germline, CDR1 SGDLS and CDR2 YYNGEE. The CDR3 reads CASSVGPGGPETQYF. DNA for the CDR3: TGTGCCAGCAGCGTAGGTCCGGGAGGGCCGGAGACCCAGTACTTC.

The chain joins TRBV7-2 to TRBJ2-1, with 7 bases aligning to TRBD1. CDR3 size: 15 residues. The germline gives CDR1 SGHTA, CDR2 FQGNSA. Unmatched junction bases numbered 6, after V lost 0 bases and J lost 7 bases. CDR3 DNA sequence: TGTGCCAGCAGCTTAGCAGGGGGCTTTAGTAATGAGCAGTTCTTC. This codes for CASSLAGGFSNEQFF.

The V call is TRBV7-6, the J call TRBJ2-5, with 7 bases that match TRBD2. Germline V CDR1 and CDR2: SGHVS, FNYEAQ. The CDR3 extends over 16 amino acids. The ends lost 5 bases at V and 5 bases at J; junction bases unmatched: 14. The CDR3 reads CASSPSQGLVSETQYF. DNA of the CDR3: TGTGCCAGCAGCCCTTCCCAAGGACTAGTCTCGGAGACCCAGTACTTC. The entire variable domain, with the rest obtained from reference TRBV7-6 and TRBJ2-5, is as follows: GAGVSQSPRYKVTKRGQDVALRCDPISGHVSLYWYRQALGQGPEFLTYFNYEAQQDKSGLPNDRFSAERPEGSISTLTIQRTEQRDSAMYRCASSPSQGLVSETQYFGPGTRLLVL.

The chain links TRBV18 to TRBJ1-5; D unclear. Germline V gene sequence: CDR1 KGHSH, CDR2 LQKENI. Trimming removed 6 bases from V and 6 bases from J, with 12 bases in between. This CDR3 comprises 13 residues. CDR3 in DNA: TGTGCCAGCTCCTGGGGAGATGCTCAGCCCCAGCATTTT. It translates to CASSWGDAQPQHF.

The chain uses TRBV19 and TRBJ1-2; no clear D gene. There are 14 residues in the CDR3. Per germline, CDR1 LNHDA and CDR2 SQIVND (reference sequence). Trimming shortened V by 5 bases and J by 0 bases, and 10 bases separated the two germline ends. CDR3 residues: CASSRNGANYGYTF. Here the CDR3 DNA reads TGTGCCAGTAGTCGCAACGGGGCTAACTATGGCTACACCTTC.